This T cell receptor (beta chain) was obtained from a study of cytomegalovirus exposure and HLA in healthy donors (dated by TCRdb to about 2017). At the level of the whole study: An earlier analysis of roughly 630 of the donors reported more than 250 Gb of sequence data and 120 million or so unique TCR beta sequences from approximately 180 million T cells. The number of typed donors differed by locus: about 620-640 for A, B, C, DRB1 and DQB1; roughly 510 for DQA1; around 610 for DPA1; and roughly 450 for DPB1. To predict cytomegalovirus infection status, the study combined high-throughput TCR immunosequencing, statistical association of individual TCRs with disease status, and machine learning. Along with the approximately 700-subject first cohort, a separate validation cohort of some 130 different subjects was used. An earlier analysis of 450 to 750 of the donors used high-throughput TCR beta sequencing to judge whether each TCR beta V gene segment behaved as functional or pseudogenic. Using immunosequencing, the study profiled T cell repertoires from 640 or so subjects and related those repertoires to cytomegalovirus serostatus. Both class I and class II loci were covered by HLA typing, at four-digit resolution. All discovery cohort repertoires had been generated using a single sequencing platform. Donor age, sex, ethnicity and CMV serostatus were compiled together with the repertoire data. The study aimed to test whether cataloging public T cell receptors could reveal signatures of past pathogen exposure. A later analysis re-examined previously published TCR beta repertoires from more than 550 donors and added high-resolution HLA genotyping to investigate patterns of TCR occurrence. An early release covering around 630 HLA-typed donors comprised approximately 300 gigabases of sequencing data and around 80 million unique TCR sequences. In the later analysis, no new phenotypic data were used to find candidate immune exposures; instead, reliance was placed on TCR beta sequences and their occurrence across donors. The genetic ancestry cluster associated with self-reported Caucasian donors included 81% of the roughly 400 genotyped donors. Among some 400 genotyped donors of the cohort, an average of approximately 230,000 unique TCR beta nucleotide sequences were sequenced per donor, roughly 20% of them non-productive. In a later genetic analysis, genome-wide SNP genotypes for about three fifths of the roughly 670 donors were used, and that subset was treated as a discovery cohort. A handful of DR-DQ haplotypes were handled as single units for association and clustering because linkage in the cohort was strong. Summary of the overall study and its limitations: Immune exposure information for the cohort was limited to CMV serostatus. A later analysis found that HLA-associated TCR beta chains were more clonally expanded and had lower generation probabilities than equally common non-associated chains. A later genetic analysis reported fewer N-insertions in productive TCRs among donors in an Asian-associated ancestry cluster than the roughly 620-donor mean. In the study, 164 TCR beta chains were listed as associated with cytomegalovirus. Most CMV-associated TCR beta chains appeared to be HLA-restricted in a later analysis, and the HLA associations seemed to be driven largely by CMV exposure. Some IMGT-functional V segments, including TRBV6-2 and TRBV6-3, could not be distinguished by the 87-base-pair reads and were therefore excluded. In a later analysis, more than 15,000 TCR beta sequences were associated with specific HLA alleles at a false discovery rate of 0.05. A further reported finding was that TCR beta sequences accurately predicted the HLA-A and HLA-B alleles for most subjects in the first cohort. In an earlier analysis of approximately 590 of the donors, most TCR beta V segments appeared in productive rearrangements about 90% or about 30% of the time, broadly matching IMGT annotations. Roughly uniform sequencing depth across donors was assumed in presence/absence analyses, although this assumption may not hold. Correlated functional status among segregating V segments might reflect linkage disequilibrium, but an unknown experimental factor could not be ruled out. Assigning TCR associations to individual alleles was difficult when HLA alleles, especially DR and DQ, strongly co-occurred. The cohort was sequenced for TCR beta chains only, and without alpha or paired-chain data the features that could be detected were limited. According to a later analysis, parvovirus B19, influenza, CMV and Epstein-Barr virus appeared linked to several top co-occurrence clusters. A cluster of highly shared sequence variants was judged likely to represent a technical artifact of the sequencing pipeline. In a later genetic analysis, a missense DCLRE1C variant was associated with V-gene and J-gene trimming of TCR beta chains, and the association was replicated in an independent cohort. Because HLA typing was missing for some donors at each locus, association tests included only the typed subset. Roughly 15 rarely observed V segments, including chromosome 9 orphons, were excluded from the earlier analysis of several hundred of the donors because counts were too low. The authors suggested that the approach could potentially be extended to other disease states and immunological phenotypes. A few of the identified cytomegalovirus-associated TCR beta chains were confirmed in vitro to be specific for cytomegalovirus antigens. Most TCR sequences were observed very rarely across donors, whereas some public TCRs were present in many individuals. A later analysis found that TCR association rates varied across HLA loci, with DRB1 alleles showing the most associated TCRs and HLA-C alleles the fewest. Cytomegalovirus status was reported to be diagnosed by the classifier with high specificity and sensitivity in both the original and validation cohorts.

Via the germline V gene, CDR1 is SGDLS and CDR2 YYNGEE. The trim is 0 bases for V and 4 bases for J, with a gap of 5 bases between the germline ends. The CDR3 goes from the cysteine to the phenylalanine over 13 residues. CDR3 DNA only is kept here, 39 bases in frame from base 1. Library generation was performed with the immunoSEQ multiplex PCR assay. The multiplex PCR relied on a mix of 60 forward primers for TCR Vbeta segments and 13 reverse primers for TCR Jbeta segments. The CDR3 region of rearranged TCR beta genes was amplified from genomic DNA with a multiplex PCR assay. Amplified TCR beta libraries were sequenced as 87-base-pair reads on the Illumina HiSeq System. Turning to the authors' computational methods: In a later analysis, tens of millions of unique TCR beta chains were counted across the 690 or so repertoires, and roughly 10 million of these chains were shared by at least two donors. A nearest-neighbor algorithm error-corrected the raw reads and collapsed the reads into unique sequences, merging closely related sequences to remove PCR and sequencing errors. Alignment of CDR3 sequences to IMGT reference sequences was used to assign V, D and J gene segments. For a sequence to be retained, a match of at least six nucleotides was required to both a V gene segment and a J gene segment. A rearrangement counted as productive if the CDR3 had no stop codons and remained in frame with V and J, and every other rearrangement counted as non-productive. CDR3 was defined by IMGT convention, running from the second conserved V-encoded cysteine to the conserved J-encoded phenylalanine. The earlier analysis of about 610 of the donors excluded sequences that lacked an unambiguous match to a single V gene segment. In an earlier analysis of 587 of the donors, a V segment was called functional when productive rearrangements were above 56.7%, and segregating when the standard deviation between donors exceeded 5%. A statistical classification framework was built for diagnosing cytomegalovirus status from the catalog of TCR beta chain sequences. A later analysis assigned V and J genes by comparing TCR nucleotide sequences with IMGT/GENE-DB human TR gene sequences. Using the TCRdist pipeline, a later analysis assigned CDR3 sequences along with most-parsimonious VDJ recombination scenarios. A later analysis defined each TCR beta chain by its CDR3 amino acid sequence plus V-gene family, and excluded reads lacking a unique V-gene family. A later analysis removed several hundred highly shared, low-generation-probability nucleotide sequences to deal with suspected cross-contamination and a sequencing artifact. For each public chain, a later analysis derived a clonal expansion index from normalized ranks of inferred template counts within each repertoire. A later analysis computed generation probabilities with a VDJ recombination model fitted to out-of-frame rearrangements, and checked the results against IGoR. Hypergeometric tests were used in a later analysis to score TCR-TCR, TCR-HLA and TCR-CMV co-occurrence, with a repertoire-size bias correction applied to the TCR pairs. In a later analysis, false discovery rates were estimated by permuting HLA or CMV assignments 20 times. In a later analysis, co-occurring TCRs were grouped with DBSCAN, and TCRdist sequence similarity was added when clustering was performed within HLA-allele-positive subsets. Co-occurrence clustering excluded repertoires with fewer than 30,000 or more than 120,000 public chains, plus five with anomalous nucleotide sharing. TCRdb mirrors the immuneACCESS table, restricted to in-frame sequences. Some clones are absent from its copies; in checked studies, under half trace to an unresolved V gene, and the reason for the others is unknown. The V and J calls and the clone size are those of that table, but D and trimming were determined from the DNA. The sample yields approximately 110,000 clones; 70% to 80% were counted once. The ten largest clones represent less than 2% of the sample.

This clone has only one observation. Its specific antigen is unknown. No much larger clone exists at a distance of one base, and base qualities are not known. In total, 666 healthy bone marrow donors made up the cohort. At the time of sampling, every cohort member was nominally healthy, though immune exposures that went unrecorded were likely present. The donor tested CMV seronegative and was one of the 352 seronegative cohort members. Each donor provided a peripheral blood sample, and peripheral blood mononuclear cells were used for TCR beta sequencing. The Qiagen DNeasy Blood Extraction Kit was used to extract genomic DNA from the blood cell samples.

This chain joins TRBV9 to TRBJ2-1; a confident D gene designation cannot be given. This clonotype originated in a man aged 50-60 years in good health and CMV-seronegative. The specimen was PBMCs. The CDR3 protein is CASSVDSYNEQFF. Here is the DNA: TGTGCCAGCAGCGTAGACAGTTACAATGAGCAGTTCTTC.